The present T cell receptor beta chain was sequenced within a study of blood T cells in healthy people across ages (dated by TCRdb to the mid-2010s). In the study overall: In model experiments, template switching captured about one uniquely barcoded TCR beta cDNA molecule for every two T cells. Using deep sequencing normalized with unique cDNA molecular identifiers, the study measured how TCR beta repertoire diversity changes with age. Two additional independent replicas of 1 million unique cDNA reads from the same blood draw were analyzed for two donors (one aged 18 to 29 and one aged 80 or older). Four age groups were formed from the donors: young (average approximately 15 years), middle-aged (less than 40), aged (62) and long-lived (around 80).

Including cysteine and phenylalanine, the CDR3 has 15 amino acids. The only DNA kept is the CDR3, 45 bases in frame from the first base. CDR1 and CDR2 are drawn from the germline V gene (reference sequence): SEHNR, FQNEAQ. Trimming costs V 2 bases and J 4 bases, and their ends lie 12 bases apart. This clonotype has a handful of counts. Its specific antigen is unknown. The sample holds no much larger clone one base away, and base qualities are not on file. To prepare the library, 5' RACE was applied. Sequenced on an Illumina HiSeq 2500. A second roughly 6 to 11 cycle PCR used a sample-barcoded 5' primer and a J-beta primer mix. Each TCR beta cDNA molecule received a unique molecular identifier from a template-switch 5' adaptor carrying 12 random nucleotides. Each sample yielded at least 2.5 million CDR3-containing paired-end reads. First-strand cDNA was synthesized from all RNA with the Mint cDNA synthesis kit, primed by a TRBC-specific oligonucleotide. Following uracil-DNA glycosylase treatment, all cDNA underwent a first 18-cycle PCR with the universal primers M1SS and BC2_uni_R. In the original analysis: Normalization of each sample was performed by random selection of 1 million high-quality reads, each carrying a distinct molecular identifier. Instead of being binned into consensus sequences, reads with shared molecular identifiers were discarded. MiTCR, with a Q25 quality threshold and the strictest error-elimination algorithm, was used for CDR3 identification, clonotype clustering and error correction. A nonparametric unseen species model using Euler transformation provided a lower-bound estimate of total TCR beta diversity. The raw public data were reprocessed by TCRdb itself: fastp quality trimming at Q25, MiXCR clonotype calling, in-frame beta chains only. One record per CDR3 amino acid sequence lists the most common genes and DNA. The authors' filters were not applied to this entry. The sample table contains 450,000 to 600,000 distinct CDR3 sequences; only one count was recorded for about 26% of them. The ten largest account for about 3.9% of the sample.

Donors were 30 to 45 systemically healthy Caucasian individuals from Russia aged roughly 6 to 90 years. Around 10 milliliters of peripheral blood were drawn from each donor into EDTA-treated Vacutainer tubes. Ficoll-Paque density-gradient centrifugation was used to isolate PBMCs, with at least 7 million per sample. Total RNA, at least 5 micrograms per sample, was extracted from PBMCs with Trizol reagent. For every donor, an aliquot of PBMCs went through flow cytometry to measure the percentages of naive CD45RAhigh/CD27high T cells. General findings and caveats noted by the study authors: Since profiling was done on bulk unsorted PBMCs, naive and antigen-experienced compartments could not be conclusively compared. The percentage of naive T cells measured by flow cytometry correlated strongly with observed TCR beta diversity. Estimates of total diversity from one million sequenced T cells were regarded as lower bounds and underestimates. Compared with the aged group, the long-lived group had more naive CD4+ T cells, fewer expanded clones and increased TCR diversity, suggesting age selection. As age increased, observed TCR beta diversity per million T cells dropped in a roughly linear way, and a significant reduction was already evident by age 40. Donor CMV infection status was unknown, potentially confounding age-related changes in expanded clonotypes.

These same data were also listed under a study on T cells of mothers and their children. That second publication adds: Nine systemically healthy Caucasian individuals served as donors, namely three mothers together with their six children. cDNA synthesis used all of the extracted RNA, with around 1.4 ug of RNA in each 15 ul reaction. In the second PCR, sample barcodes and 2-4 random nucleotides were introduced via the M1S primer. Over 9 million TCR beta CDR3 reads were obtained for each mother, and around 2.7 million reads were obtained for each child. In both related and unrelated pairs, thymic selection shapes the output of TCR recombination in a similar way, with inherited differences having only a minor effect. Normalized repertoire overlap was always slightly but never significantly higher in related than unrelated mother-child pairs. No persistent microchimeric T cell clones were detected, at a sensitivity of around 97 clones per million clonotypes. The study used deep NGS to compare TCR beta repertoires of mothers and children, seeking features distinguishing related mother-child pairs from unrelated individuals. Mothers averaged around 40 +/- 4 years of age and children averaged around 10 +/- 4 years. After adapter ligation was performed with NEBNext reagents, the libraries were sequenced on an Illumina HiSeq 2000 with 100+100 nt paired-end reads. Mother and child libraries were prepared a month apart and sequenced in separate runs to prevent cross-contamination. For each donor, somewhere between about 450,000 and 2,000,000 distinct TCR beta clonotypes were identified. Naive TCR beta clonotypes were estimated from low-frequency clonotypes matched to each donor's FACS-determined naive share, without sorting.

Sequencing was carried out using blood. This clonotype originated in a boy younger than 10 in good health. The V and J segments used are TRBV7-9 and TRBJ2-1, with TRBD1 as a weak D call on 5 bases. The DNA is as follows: TGTGCCAGCAGCTTAAAAGGGGAAGAGTACAATGAGCAGTTCTTC. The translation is CASSLKGEEYNEQFF.